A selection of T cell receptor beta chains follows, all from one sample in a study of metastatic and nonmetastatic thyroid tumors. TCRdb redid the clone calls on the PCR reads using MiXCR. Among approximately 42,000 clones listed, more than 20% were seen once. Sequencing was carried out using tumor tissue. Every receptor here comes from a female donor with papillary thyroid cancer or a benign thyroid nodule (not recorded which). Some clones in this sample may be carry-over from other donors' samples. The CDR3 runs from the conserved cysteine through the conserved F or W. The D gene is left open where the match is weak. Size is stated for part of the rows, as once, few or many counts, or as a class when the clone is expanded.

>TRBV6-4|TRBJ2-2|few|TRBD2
CASSQAGDTGELFF
TGTGCCAGCAGTCAAGCGGGGGACACCGGGGAGCTGTTTTTT
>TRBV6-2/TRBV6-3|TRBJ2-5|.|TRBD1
CASSYLRTGGGETQYF
TGTGCCAGCAGTTACCTCCGGACAGGGGGAGGGGAGACCCAGTACTTC
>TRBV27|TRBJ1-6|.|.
CASSFREDSPLHF
TGTGCCAGCAGTTTCCGAGAGGATTCACCCCTCCACTTT
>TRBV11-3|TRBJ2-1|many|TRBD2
CASSFSVAGGPDEQFF
TGTGCCAGCAGCTTTTCGGTAGCGGGGGGGCCGGATGAGCAGTTCTTC
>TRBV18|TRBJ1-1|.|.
CASSPAVGAEAFF
TGTGCCAGCTCACCGGCCGTTGGGGCTGAAGCTTTCTTT
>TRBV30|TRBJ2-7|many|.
CAWSAESYEQYF
TGTGCCTGGAGTGCCGAGTCCTACGAGCAGTACTTC
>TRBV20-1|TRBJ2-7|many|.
CSATRAYEQYF
TGCAGTGCTACGAGAGCCTACGAGCAGTACTTC
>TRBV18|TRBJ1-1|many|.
CASSPGQRGTEAFF
TGTGCCAGCTCACCCGGACAGAGGGGCACTGAAGCTTTCTTT
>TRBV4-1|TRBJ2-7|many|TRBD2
CASSLLAGNSYEQYF
TGCGCCAGCAGCTTACTAGCGGGGAACTCCTACGAGCAGTACTTC
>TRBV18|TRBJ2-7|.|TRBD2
CVSSPAGVSYEQYF
TGTGTCAGCTCACCAGCGGGAGTTTCCTACGAGCAGTACTTC
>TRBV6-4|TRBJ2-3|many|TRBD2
CASSDSGGGTDTQYF
TGTGCCAGCAGTGACAGCGGGGGGGGCACAGATACGCAGTATTTT
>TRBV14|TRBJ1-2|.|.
CASSQSGGYLDYGYTF
TGTGCCAGCAGCCAAAGCGGGGGATACCTCGACTATGGCTACACCTTC
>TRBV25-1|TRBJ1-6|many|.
CASRSNSPLHF
TGTGCCAGCAGATCGAATTCACCCCTCCACTTT
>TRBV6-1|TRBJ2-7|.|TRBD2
CASSPLAGGSYEQYF
TGTGCCAGCAGTCCTCTAGCGGGGGGCTCCTACGAGCAGTACTTC
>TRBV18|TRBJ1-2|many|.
CASSPQSGARNYGYTF
TGTGCCAGCTCACCACAATCAGGGGCGCGTAACTATGGCTACACCTTC
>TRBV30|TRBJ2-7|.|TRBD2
CAWSPGLAGAYEQYF
TGTGCCTGGAGTCCCGGACTAGCGGGAGCCTACGAGCAGTACTTC
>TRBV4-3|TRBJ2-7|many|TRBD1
CASSQYRGPYEQYF
TGCGCCAGCAGCCAATACAGGGGGCCCTACGAGCAGTACTTC
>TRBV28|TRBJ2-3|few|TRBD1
CASSPGQGDTDTQYF
TGTGCCAGCAGTCCTGGACAGGGGGACACAGATACGCAGTATTTT